The 24 T cell receptor beta chains below all came from one sample that was sequenced in a study of monozygotic twins with inflammatory bowel disease. No DNA is given; TCRdb re-called the 5' RACE reads and lists each CDR3 protein once. Recorded for this sample: 350,000 to 550,000 distinct CDR3 sequences. The sample was blood. These receptors all stem from a human donor with ulcerative colitis or Crohn's disease, or a healthy co-twin of an affected twin (not recorded which).

The V and J genes are TRBV6-5 and TRBJ1-6; there is no DNA to check the TCRdb D call of TRBD1. CDR1 is MNHEY and CDR2 is SVGAGI in the germline V gene. This CDR3 contains 16 residues. The CDR3 here is CASSYWGQEINSPLHF.

The rearrangement links TRBV11-2 to TRBJ1-4; the TCRdb call, TRBD1, lacks DNA for checking. This CDR3 region has 15 residues. Looked up from germline, CDR1 is SGHAT and CDR2 is FQNNGV. CDR3 residues: CASSLAGPANEKLFF.

The rearrangement uses TRBV20-1 and TRBJ2-3; TCRdb reports TRBD1, a call that lacks DNA to check it against. From germline, CDR1 is DFQATT and CDR2 SNEGSKA (reference sequence). CDR3 length: 15 amino acids. CDR3 sequence reads: CRVRPGALDTDTQYF.

The chain recombines TRBV6-1 with TRBJ2-1; TCRdb gives TRBD2 as the D gene, but with no DNA this cannot be confirmed. This CDR3 is 19 amino acids long. Germline V gene data show CDR1 as MNHNS and CDR2 as SASEGT. This CDR3 is CASSGSTGTSGPNYNEQFF.

The V call is TRBV29-1, the J call TRBJ2-2; TCRdb reports TRBD2, a call that lacks DNA to check it against. The length of the CDR3 is 14 residues. Germline lookup yields CDR1 SQVTM and CDR2 ANQGSEA. The CDR3 is CSVDGPGETGELFF.

The CDR3 loop is CASSHWDRDEYF. The gene calls are TRBV5-6 and TRBJ2-7; lacking DNA, the TRBD1 call made by TCRdb goes unchecked. The CDR3 is made up of 12 amino acids. CDR1 SGHDT and CDR2 YYEEEE come from the germline V gene.

The CDR3 sequence: CASNPSRNTEAFF. This sequence joins TRBV2 and TRBJ1-1. CDR1 is SNHLY, CDR2 FYNNEI, per germline. This CDR3 contains 13 residues.

The chain joins TRBV19 to TRBJ2-5; TCRdb indicates TRBD2, and absent DNA this call remains unverified. The CDR3 is made up of 15 amino acids. The germline CDR1 and CDR2 sequences are LNHDA and SQIVND (reference sequence). The CDR3 loop reads CASSTLAGIGETQYF.

The chain employs TRBV12-3 or TRBV12-4 and TRBJ2-5; the TCRdb D gene call, TRBD1, has no DNA to confirm it. The CDR3 covers 15 residues. The CDR3 loop is CASSLGRSPRDTQYF.

The chain recombines TRBV14 with TRBJ2-7. From germline, CDR1 is SGHDN and CDR2 FVKESK. The CDR3 length is 12 residues. CDR3 region: CASSENSYEQYF.

The chain carries TRBV28 and TRBJ1-1; absent DNA, TCRdb's TRBD1 call cannot be checked. Looked up from germline, CDR1 is MDHEN and CDR2 is SYDVKM. The CDR3 contains 14 residues. CDR3 amino acids: CASSYYRGDTEAFF. The whole variable domain, filled in from reference TRBV28 and TRBJ1-1, reads DVKVTQSSRYLVKRTGEKVFLECVQDMDHENMFWYRQDPGLGLRLIYFSYDVKMKEKGDIPEGYSVSREKKERFSLILESASTNQTSMYLCASSYYRGDTEAFFGQGTRLTVV.

This chain uses TRBV5-1 with TRBJ1-3; TCRdb returns TRBD1, unconfirmable since there is no DNA. Germline loops: CDR1 SGHRS, CDR2 YFSETQ. CDR3 length: 14 residues. The CDR3 is CASSDRTSGNTIYF.

This chain links TRBV4-3 with TRBJ2-2; the TRBD1 assignment by TCRdb is unverifiable without DNA. This CDR3 contains 16 residues. Germline V CDR1 and CDR2: LGHNA, YSLEER. The CDR3 is CASSQLPGGTPGELFF.

The J gene is TRBJ2-7, the V gene TRBV7-9; no DNA is available, so the TRBD1 call from TCRdb remains unchecked. Germline V gene data show CDR1 as SEHNR and CDR2 as FQNEAQ (reference sequence). The length of the CDR3 is 14 residues. The CDR3 sequence is CASSFTTGGYEQYF.

This chain joins TRBV29-1 and TRBJ1-2. This CDR3 is built from 13 residues. Per the germline V gene, CDR1 is SQVTM and CDR2 is ANQGSEA. CDR3 in amino acids: CSVRGGTNYGYTF. The full variable domain, its missing parts supplied by reference TRBV29-1 and TRBJ1-2, is SAVISQKPSRDICQRGTSLTIQCQVDSQVTMMFWYRQQPGQSLTLIATANQGSEATYESGFVIDKFPISRPNLTFSTLTVSNMSPEDSSIYLCSVRGGTNYGYTFGSGTRLTVV.

This rearrangement joins TRBV29-1 to TRBJ2-1; the TRBD1 assignment by TCRdb is unverifiable without DNA. Germline V gives CDR1 SQVTM, CDR2 ANQGSEA. CDR3 length: 14 amino acids. The chain's CDR3 is CSVSETGLRSEQFF.

The chain combines TRBV5-1 with TRBJ1-4; lacking DNA, the TRBD1 call made by TCRdb goes unchecked. In germline, CDR1 is SGHRS, CDR2 YFSETQ. The CDR3 contains 14 residues. CDR3 sequence reads: CASSFYSRDEKLFF.

This chain's CDR3 is CASSQDWDSLASYGYTF. The chain combines TRBV4-3 with TRBJ1-2; TCRdb proposes TRBD1, but this gene call is untestable without DNA. The CDR3 sequence is 17 residues long. CDR1 LGHNA and CDR2 YSLEER come from the germline V gene.

V usage is TRBV7-2 and J usage is TRBJ1-4; TCRdb selects TRBD1, and the lack of DNA leaves this call unchecked. The CDR3 consists of 16 residues. Looked up from germline, CDR1 is SGHTA and CDR2 is FQGNSA. This CDR3 is CASSLVGAGSNEKLFF.

This CDR3 reads CASSSSGQSYAGEKLFF. The V and J genes are TRBV7-9 and TRBJ1-4; TCRdb's D gene call, TRBD1, goes unchecked for lack of DNA. Germline V lookup: CDR1 SEHNR, CDR2 FQNEAQ (reference sequence). The length of the CDR3 is 17 residues.

The chain recombines TRBV9 with TRBJ2-1; TCRdb returns TRBD2, unconfirmable since there is no DNA. The CDR3 is 16 amino acids. CDR1 is SGDLS and CDR2 is YYNGEE in the germline V gene. The CDR3 loop is CASSVALLAGDNEQFF.

The V and J genes are TRBV5-5 and TRBJ1-1. Germline loops: CDR1 SGHKS, CDR2 YYEKEE (reference sequence). The CDR3 spans 15 residues. CDR3 loop: CASSLTASMNTEAFF.

This rearrangement joins TRBV15 to TRBJ2-1; the TRBD1 assignment by TCRdb is unverifiable without DNA. CDR3 length: 13 residues. Germline loops: CDR1 LNHNV, CDR2 YYDKDF (reference sequence). The CDR3 sequence is CATSFWGNNEQFF. The whole variable domain, filled in from reference TRBV15 and TRBJ2-1, reads DAMVIQNPRYQVTQFGKPVTLSCSQTLNHNVMYWYQQKSSQAPKLLFHYYDKDFNNEADTPDNFQSRRPNTSFCFLDIRSPGLGDTAMYLCATSFWGNNEQFFGPGTRLTVL.

This sequence joins TRBV20-1 and TRBJ2-7; TCRdb gives TRBD2 as the D gene, but with no DNA this cannot be confirmed. Germline V CDR1 and CDR2: DFQATT, SNEGSKA (reference sequence). This CDR3 is built from 15 residues. CDR3 sequence reads: CSAFGLAEPSYEQYF.